Presented here are 2 T cell receptor beta chains from one specimen sequenced in a study of blood T cells in healthy people across ages. With a J-beta primer mix and a sample-barcoded 5' primer, a second PCR ran about 7 to 12 cycles. TCRdb reprocessed the 5' RACE reads with MiXCR, giving one entry per CDR3 protein. The data contain about 1.5 million distinct CDR3 sequences, roughly 43% of them singletons. What was sequenced was blood. The receptors originated from a woman in her late teens or twenties in good health.

The chain uses TRBV20-1 and TRBJ2-7, with 9 bases identical to TRBD2. The CDR3 is made up of 12 amino acids. V gave up 2 bases and J gave up 8 bases; unmatched junction bases: 4. Germline V gives CDR1 DFQATT, CDR2 SNEGSKA (reference sequence). CDR3 sequence reads: CSARFSGGQQYF. The DNA of the CDR3 is TGCAGTGCTAGATTTAGCGGGGGCCAGCAGTACTTC.

This chain uses TRBV6-2 or TRBV6-3 with TRBJ2-1; TRBD2 agrees at 11 bases. This CDR3 comprises 17 residues. Trimming took 8 bases from V and 5 from J; bases not matched to a gene: 14. Germline lookup yields CDR1 MNHEY and CDR2 SVGEGT. CDR3 sequence (DNA): TGTGCCAGCCCGAAGGAGGCTAGCGGGGGGTGCCACAATGAGCAGTTCTTC. This translates into CASPKEASGGCHNEQFF.